This T cell receptor (beta chain) is from a study of blood T cell repertoires in COVID-19. Turning to the study itself: Both acute and convalescent COVID-19 samples were obtained from the United States, Italy and Spain. From T cells, B-cell-depleted T cells, or PBMCs came the material, which was cDNA or gDNA.

The V gene's germline CDR1 is SNHLY and CDR2 FYNNEI. V lost 6 bases to trimming and J lost 2 bases, with 10 bases between them. CDR3 length equals 14 residues. The method was immunoSEQ multiplex PCR; TCRdb's version includes in-frame clones alone and lacks a portion of them. This sample carries 300,000 to 350,000 clones, over 80% of them seen once, and the ten largest clones take more than 5%. The V call is TRBV2, the J call TRBJ2-2, with TRBD1 as a possible D gene (6 bases). This sequence originates from a woman in her 50s with COVID-19, enrolled during active disease. Material: peripheral blood. The CDR3 coding sequence is TGTGCCAGCAGCGACAGGTACAACACCGGGGAGCTGTTTTTT. As protein: CASSDRYNTGELFF. The variable domain in full, completed from reference TRBV2 and TRBJ2-2, reads EPEVTQTPSHQVTQMGQEVILRCVPISNHLYFYWYRQILGQKVEFLVSFYNNEISEKSEIFDDQFSVERPDGSNFTLKIRSTKLEDSAMYFCASSDRYNTGELFFGEGSRLTVL.